This TCR beta chain was recorded in a study of siplizumab effects on memory and regulatory T cells. The table came from immunoSEQ multiplex PCR; TCRdb's copy has only in-frame clones and leaves some out. The top ten clones hold around 0.25% of a sample with 40,000 to 45,000 clones, roughly 90% of them seen once. This clone was picked up a small number of times. Germline assignment: CDR1 SQVTM and CDR2 ANQGSEA. The length of the CDR3 is 10 residues. The V end lost 7 bases, the J end lost 0 bases, and 3 bases lay between the germline ends. V is TRBV29-1 and J is TRBJ1-1, with D unresolved. The sequencing sample was made of naive CD4+ T cells sorted from blood. The receptor was isolated from a human donor in good health. DNA of the CDR3: TGCAGCGCAATGAACACTGAAGCTTTCTTT. This sequence encodes CSAMNTEAFF. Looking up the rest from reference TRBV29-1 and TRBJ1-1 gives the full variable domain: SAVISQKPSRDICQRGTSLTIQCQVDSQVTMMFWYRQQPGQSLTLIATANQGSEATYESGFVIDKFPISRPNLTFSTLTVSNMSPEDSSIYLCSAMNTEAFFGQGTRLTVV.